This TCR beta chain was captured by sequencing in a study of blood T cell dynamics during melanoma immunotherapy. Findings and caveats of the study: At W3, later disease-control patients showed bifurcated PBMC repertoire changes, unlike progressors. Clones driving repertoire changes may be melanoma-specific or general immune activation.

Here immunoSEQ multiplex PCR was the method, and the copy in TCRdb shows in-frame clones only, minus some. The sample includes more than 9,000 clones, about 90% of them seen just once. Details on this clone: The target antigen is unknown.

CDR3 length: 15 residues. V was trimmed by 5 bases and J by 2 bases, leaving 16 bases between them. CDR1 PRHDT and CDR2 FYEKMQ come from the germline V gene (reference sequence). Indicated time point: week 3, after first cycle of checkpoint inhibitor. Sequenced here: blood, sampled from a patient treated with checkpoint blockade. The source is a human donor with melanoma. The V gene is TRBV13, the J gene TRBJ2-7; tentative D call: TRBD1 (6 bases). The CDR3 reads CASSQYRDTTYEQYF. CDR3 bases: TGTGCCAGCAGCCAATACCGGGACACCACCTACGAGCAGTACTTC.